A selection of T cell receptor beta chains follows, all from one sample in a study of T cells in Graves' hyperthyroidism and ophthalmopathy. TCRdb ran MiXCR on the multiplex PCR reads and lists one entry per CDR3 protein. Of under 400,000 distinct CDR3 sequences listed, roughly 18% are singletons. Sequencing was performed on blood. These receptor sequences come from a woman between 50 and 59 years old with Graves' hyperthyroidism. Each CDR3 is given with its conserved first and last residue. The order of the fields is J gene, D gene, V gene, clone size, CDR3 DNA, CDR3 protein. D genes are given only for firm matches. Only part of the rows carry a size: once, few, many, or a class if the clone is expanded.

>TRBJ2-2|NA|TRBV20-1|NA
TGCAGTGCTAGAGAGTCAGAGAACACCGGGGAGCTGTTTTTT
CSARESENTGELFF
>TRBJ2-1|NA|TRBV4-1|few
TGCGCCAGCAGCCTTTTGCCGGGAGTCAATGAGCAGTTCTTC
CASSLLPGVNEQFF
>TRBJ2-2|TRBD2|TRBV3-1|many
TGTGCCAGCAGCCAAGAAGGCGGGGGGGCCACCGGGGAGCTGTTTTTT
CASSQEGGGATGELFF
>TRBJ1-5|NA|TRBV20-1|NA
TGCAGTGCTAGAGTCCCGGATTTTAATCAGCCCCAGCATTTT
CSARVPDFNQPQHF
>TRBJ2-7|NA|TRBV28|NA
TGTGCCAGCAGTCCCGGGACTTTTTCCTACGAGCAGTACTTC
CASSPGTFSYEQYF
>TRBJ2-5|NA|TRBV6-1|many
TGTGCCAGCAGTACGGGCGGCGCCCGGAATACCCAGTACTTC
CASSTGGARNTQYF
>TRBJ1-2|TRBD1|TRBV10-3|few
TGTGCCATCAGTGTGGACAGGGTGGGCTACACCTTC
CAISVDRVGYTF
>TRBJ1-6|TRBD1|TRBV9|NA
TGTGCCAGCAGCGAACGGACAGGGAATGGACCCCTCCACTTT
CASSERTGNGPLHF
>TRBJ2-7|TRBD2|TRBV10-2|many
TGCGCCAGCAGTGAGTGGGGGGGCTCCTACGAGCAGTACTTC
CASSEWGGSYEQYF
>TRBJ2-7|NA|TRBV28|NA
TGTGCCAGCTTAGCCTCGTACTCCTACGAGCAGTACTTC
CASLASYSYEQYF
>TRBJ2-7|NA|TRBV7-2|NA
TGTGCCAGCAGCTTAGGACGGTTCTACGAGCAGTACTTC
CASSLGRFYEQYF
>TRBJ1-2|NA|TRBV7-8|many
TGTGCCAGCAGCCACCGGACGGGCTCATCTAGCTACACCTTC
CASSHRTGSSSYTF
>TRBJ1-1|NA|TRBV6-5|many
TGTGCCAGCAGTTACATCGCACAGGGTGAAGCTTTCTTT
CASSYIAQGEAFF
>TRBJ1-2|NA|TRBV27|many
TGTGCCAGCAGTTTATTGGCAGGCTCTAACTATGGCTACACCTTC
CASSLLAGSNYGYTF
>TRBJ2-3|TRBD2|TRBV5-1|many
TGCGCCAGCAGCTTTAGGGCTAGCGGGATAAGTTTGGAAAAAACGGATACGCAGTATTTT
CASSFRASGISLEKTDTQYF
>TRBJ2-5|NA|TRBV5-1|NA
TGCGCCAGCAGCACCGCCGGGACACGGGAGACCCAGTACTTC
CASSTAGTRETQYF
>TRBJ2-6|NA|TRBV28|few
TGTGCCAGCAGTTTAGGTGGGGAGTCTGGGGCCAACGTCCTGACTTTC
CASSLGGESGANVLTF
>TRBJ1-1|NA|TRBV20-1|few
TGCAGTGCCTTGCGAGGGACGGCGAACACTGAAGCTTTCTTT
CSALRGTANTEAFF
>TRBJ1-1|TRBD1|TRBV19|NA
TGTGCCAGTAGTACAAGACAGGGCGTGGGTGAAGCTTTCTTT
CASSTRQGVGEAFF
>TRBJ2-1|NA|TRBV6-1|few
TGTGCCAGCCTTGGAGGGAGGCATGAGCAGTTCTTC
CASLGGRHEQFF
>TRBJ2-1|NA|TRBV19|few
TGTGCCAGTCAAGCGGACTACCTAACTGATGAGCAGTTCTTC
CASQADYLTDEQFF
>TRBJ2-7|TRBD2|TRBV2|many
TGTGCCAGCAGTGAAGCAGGGACTAGCGTCTCCTACGAGCAGTACTTC
CASSEAGTSVSYEQYF
>TRBJ1-5|NA|TRBV19|few
TGTGCCAGTAGTTCCTCGGACGGCTATAGCAATCAGCCCCAGCATTTT
CASSSSDGYSNQPQHF
>TRBJ2-7|NA|TRBV5-5|few
TGTGCCAGCACGGGCTCCTACGAGCAGTACTTC
CASTGSYEQYF
>TRBJ1-2|TRBD1|TRBV11-2|many
TGTGCCAGCAGCTTCACGACCTATGGAGGACAGGCGGGGGCTAACTATGGCTACACCTTC
CASSFTTYGGQAGANYGYTF
>TRBJ2-2|NA|TRBV20-1|few
TGCAGTGCTAGACCTTCAGCAGTCGCCGGGGAGCTGTTTTTT
CSARPSAVAGELFF
>TRBJ2-3|NA|TRBV28|NA
TGTGCCAGCAGTGTGGACCCGACTGCTACGCAGTATTTT
CASSVDPTATQYF
>TRBJ1-3|NA|TRBV6-2/TRBV6-3|few
TGTGCCAGCAGTTATTGGATTCCTATCTCTGGAAACACCATATATTTT
CASSYWIPISGNTIYF
>TRBJ2-1|TRBD2|TRBV5-6|many
TGTGCCAGCAGCAGGACTAGCGGGAGCTCCTACAATGAGCAGTTCTTC
CASSRTSGSSYNEQFF
>TRBJ2-6|NA|TRBV28|few
TGTGCCAGCAGAAGCAGCTCTGGGGCCAACGTCCTGACTTTC
CASRSSSGANVLTF
>TRBJ2-3|NA|TRBV3-1|many
TGTGCCAGCAGCCAAGAGGGCCGGGGGTATGGAGATACGCAGTATTTT
CASSQEGRGYGDTQYF
>TRBJ2-3|TRBD2|TRBV27|medium-sized
TGTGCCAGCAGTCCCTCGGGACTAGCGGCTAGCACAGATACGCAGTATTTT
CASSPSGLAASTDTQYF
>TRBJ1-3|NA|TRBV6-1|NA
TGTGCCAGCAGTCCCGGCGGGCCAGGAAACACCATATATTTT
CASSPGGPGNTIYF
>TRBJ2-7|TRBD2|TRBV29-1|few
TGCAGCGTCTCGGGAGGGGGGACCCTCTACGAGCAGTACTTC
CSVSGGGTLYEQYF
>TRBJ1-2|TRBD1|TRBV7-3|NA
TGTGCCAGCAGCCCGACAGGGGGCCCTAACTATGGCTACACCTTC
CASSPTGGPNYGYTF
>TRBJ2-1|TRBD2|TRBV4-1|NA
TGCGCCAGCAGCCAGTCGATTAGCGGGGATTACAATGAGCAGTTCTTC
CASSQSISGDYNEQFF
>TRBJ2-7|NA|TRBV20-1|many
TGCAGTGCTAGTCGGGGAGATCTGGGCTACGAGCAGTACTTC
CSASRGDLGYEQYF
>TRBJ2-3|TRBD2|TRBV20-1|few
TGCAGTGCTAGGGTGAGGCTAGCGGGAGCCGGAATCCCAGATACGCAGTATTTT
CSARVRLAGAGIPDTQYF
>TRBJ2-3|NA|TRBV29-1|few
TGCAGCGTCGGAGGTTACACAGATACGCAGTATTTT
CSVGGYTDTQYF
>TRBJ2-7|NA|TRBV2|NA
TGTGCCAGCAGTGAGGAAGAAGAGCAGTACTTC
CASSEEEEQYF
>TRBJ2-5|TRBD2|TRBV18|many
TGTGCCAGCTCACCGACTCCCGGGACTAGCGGGGGAGAAGAGACCCAGTACTTC
CASSPTPGTSGGEETQYF
>TRBJ2-2|NA|TRBV28|many
TGTGCCAGCAGTTCGGGGGGCGTCTGGGGGCGCTCGGAGACCGGGGAGCTGTTTTTT
CASSSGGVWGRSETGELFF
>TRBJ2-2|NA|TRBV10-3|NA
TGTGCCATCAGTGATGGGACGATAAACACCGGGGAGCTGTTTTTT
CAISDGTINTGELFF